Listed below are T cell receptor beta chains from one sample, sequenced in a study of T cell repertoires in cytomegalovirus infection. These receptors have no known antigen. TCRdb processed the reads anew with MiXCR; each CDR3 protein has one entry. The sample gives fewer than 350,000 distinct CDR3 sequences, approximately 32% of which show up once; 20% is in the top ten. The sample here was cultured PBMCs, taken from culture after CMV antigen stimulation. The receptors come from a human donor in good health (CMV status not recorded). Some clones in this sample may be carry-over from other donors' samples. CDR3s leave out the opening cysteine and the closing phenylalanine or tryptophan. Not all rows give a size; the values are once, few, many and, for expanded clones, a class.

clone_size	v_call	cdr3_aa
few	TRBV6-5	ASSYERGALSGNTIY
many	TRBV28	ASSSSRRRAF
few	TRBV10-3	AISESENYGYT
-	TRBV28	ASRSTLDNQPQH
-	TRBV15	ATSRASGVGIQY
few	TRBV5-8	ASSPLLASSTDTQY
-	TRBV11-3	ASSHGVNTGELF
many	TRBV7-9	ASSLGGTRSAYEQY
-	TRBV7-3	ASSPDGGGYT
-	TRBV27	ASSFAGGTEAF
few	TRBV7-2	ASSLYGTNEKLF
-	TRBV3-1	ASSQLVETQY
few	TRBV20-1	SARGTESSYNSPLH
few	TRBV20-1	SASRGTVNQPQH
-	TRBV6-5	ASKQGVWYEQY
many	TRBV14	ASSLQLASTDTQY
many	TRBV28	ASAPRTGGPSYNEQF
many	TRBV10-2	ASRETSGGYNEQF
-	TRBV7-2	ASSLPTENYGYT
few	TRBV6-6	ASRRPEKYEQY
-	TRBV7-3	ASRRSPPAPDTQY
-	TRBV7-9	ASIPSGGNTGELF
many	TRBV7-8	ASSARLAVSTDTQY
many	TRBV5-1	ASSPGLAGKEQF
once	TRBV20-1	SARDNSINSPLH
-	TRBV7-2	ASITGAGTYNEQF
few	TRBV11-3	ASSLTSLRDNEQF
-	TRBV7-8	ASSLAGGNSPLH
few	TRBV7-9	ASSTGVGYT
few	TRBV28	ASSLVGRGFGAQH
few	TRBV7-6	ASRAAGGRGEQF
-	TRBV24-1	ATSDSTSGSFDEQF
-	TRBV25-1	ASSDTGEIYEQY
-	TRBV13	ASSLWTGVREKLF
-	TRBV19	ASSIGAGGSYNEQF
-	TRBV4-1	ASSQSRAYNEQF
many	TRBV7-2	ASSHSGRSSGNTIY
many	TRBV7-2	ASSLLVGTRITGELF
-	TRBV19	ASSVTERSFNEQF
-	TRBV7-6	ASSLLAGGPNNEQF
-	TRBV6-5	ASSYGKGPARYNEQF